Reported below is one T cell receptor beta chain. Its antigen target is currently unknown. Base quality data are lacking; no much larger clone is found one base away. The Qiagen DNeasy kit was used to extract genomic DNA both from unsorted PBMCs and from the negatively selected CD4+ and CD8+ fractions. TCR beta CDR3 regions were amplified by immunoSEQ multiplex PCR using primers annealing to V and J segments. A synthetic immune receptor repertoire was used to minimize amplification bias, and remaining bias was computationally removed after sequencing. Per the authors' processing: Custom Python scripts were used to quantify repertoire diversity as the Shannon entropy index. Unsorted, CD4+ and CD8+ repertoires were analyzed separately, except for combined analyses in which CD4+ and CD8+ sequences were merged in silico. TCRdb took over this immuneACCESS table, retaining in-frame rearrangements with V and J assigned. Such tables are incomplete; in checked studies, under half of the missing clones stem from an unresolved V gene, and the remainder is unexplained. The DNA was the basis for D and trimming; V, J and clone size are from that table. A total of 15,000 to 20,000 clones appear in this sample, roughly 90% of them only once. About 7.1% of the sample belongs to the ten largest clones.

This entry belongs to a study of PD-1 blockade in classical Hodgkin lymphoma (dated by TCRdb to 2020 to 2021). About the study as a whole: The study used TCR beta sequencing and CyTOF to define a peripheral blood immune signature of response to PD-1 blockade in classical Hodgkin lymphoma. Overall study outcomes, separate from this receptor: Baseline TCR diversity was reported to be lower in newly diagnosed patients than in healthy donors, and even lower in relapsed/refractory patients. The study was limited to a single clinical trial cohort, and causes of repertoire differences, possibly disease activity or prior therapy, remained undefined.

Read against the paper, the sample's time point label means: newly diagnosed, previously untreated cHL patient sample. PBMCs from patients with newly diagnosed, previously untreated classical Hodgkin lymphoma were sequenced as a comparison group for the relapsed/refractory trial patients. Peripheral blood was collected in 8 mL Vacutainer Cell Preparation Tubes, from which PBMCs were isolated by centrifugation and then cryopreserved. Based on the germline V gene (reference sequence), the CDR1 and CDR2 sequences are SEHNR and FQNEAQ. From the cysteine up to the phenylalanine, the CDR3 has a length of 14 residues. The DNA shown is the 42-base CDR3, in frame from base 1. Trimming costs V 4 bases and J 1 base, and their ends lie 10 bases apart.

Source material: peripheral blood mononuclear cells (PBMCs). The sequence was obtained from a human donor with classical Hodgkin lymphoma. Recombination linked TRBV7-9 to TRBJ1-1; perhaps TRBD1 is the D gene, with 6 bases matching. The encoded CDR3 is CASSSLTGNTEAFF. The DNA sequence is as follows: TGTGCCAGCAGCTCTTTGACAGGGAACACTGAAGCTTTCTTT.